The next 18 T cell receptor beta chains were all read from a single sample in a study of T cell responses to AZD1222 COVID-19 vaccine. Here immunoSEQ multiplex PCR was the method, and the copy in TCRdb shows in-frame clones only, minus some. The data hold about 120,000 clones, with approximately 85% observed a single time. The source material was peripheral blood, sampled on day 0 of MenACWY control vaccination. The source is an adult in good health.

This clone has a single count. The chain recombines TRBV18 with TRBJ2-3; a possible D gene is TRBD2 (5 bases). In germline, CDR1 is KGHSH, CDR2 LQKENI. The V and J ends lost 6 bases and 4 bases respectively, with 5 bases between them. The CDR3 loop spans 11 amino acids. For the CDR3, the DNA is TGTGCCAGCTCGGAGGCAGATACGCAGTATTTT. Protein sequence: CASSEADTQYF.

This clone has only one observation. The rearrangement links TRBV6-5 to TRBJ1-6; no clear D gene. Germline V gene data show CDR1 as MNHEY and CDR2 as SVGAGI. This CDR3 contains 13 residues. Between the trimmed V and J ends, which lost 6 bases and 7 bases, there was a span of 10 bases. The CDR3 DNA follows: TGTGCCAGCAGGCGGGAGCCAAATTCACCCCTCCACTTT. Translation: CASRREPNSPLHF.

The chain combines TRBV5-4 with TRBJ2-7, with a possible D match to TRBD1 (6 bases). This CDR3 is built from 13 residues. In germline, CDR1 is SGHNT, CDR2 YYREEE (reference sequence). The V and J ends lost 4 bases and 5 bases respectively, with 13 bases between them. CDR3 DNA: TGTGCCAGCAGCACGGTGGACAGAAACGAGCAGTACTTC. Amino acid sequence: CASSTVDRNEQYF.

The V and J genes are TRBV7-9 and TRBJ2-3, with 10 bases matching TRBD2. Germline CDR1 reads SEHNR; CDR2 reads FQNEAQ (reference sequence). The V and J ends lost 5 bases and 3 bases, in that order; junction bases with no gene match: 8. This CDR3 is 16 amino acids long. The CDR3 here is CASSRTSGGGTDTQYF. CDR3 coding DNA: TGTGCCAGCAGCCGGACTAGCGGAGGGGGGACAGATACGCAGTATTTT. Using reference TRBV7-9 and TRBJ2-3 for the parts outside the CDR3, the full variable domain is DTGVSQNPRHKITKRGQNVTFRCDPISEHNRLYWYRQTLGQGPEFLTYFQNEAQLEKSRLLSDRFSAERPKGSFSTLEIQRTEQGDSAMYLCASSRTSGGGTDTQYFGPGTRLTVL.

J is TRBJ2-7 and V is TRBV27; D uncertain. The CDR3 is made up of 14 amino acids. Germline V gene data show CDR1 as MNHEY and CDR2 as SMNVEV (reference sequence). V was clipped by 2 bases and J by 7 bases, with 15 bases between them. The CDR3: CASSLRLLTREQYF. The CDR3 DNA follows: TGTGCCAGCAGTTTACGTCTACTCACCAGGGAGCAGTACTTC.

A single count supports this clone. V and J are TRBV7-9 and TRBJ2-2; D gene uncertain. Germline V CDR1 and CDR2: SEHNR, FQNEAQ (reference sequence). V was trimmed by 5 bases and J by 6 bases, leaving 10 bases between them. This CDR3 is built from 13 residues. The CDR3 region is CASSPAGPGELFF. In DNA form, the CDR3 reads TGTGCCAGCAGCCCCGCCGGACCCGGGGAGCTGTTTTTT. Full variable domain (remainder filled in from reference TRBV7-9 and TRBJ2-2): DTGVSQNPRHKITKRGQNVTFRCDPISEHNRLYWYRQTLGQGPEFLTYFQNEAQLEKSRLLSDRFSAERPKGSFSTLEIQRTEQGDSAMYLCASSPAGPGELFFGEGSRLTVL.

V usage is TRBV28 and J usage is TRBJ1-2; D gene ambiguous. Trimming removed 5 bases from V and 5 bases from J, with 12 bases in between. Germline CDR1 MDHEN, CDR2 SYDVKM. The CDR3 consists of 13 residues. CDR3 sequence (DNA): TGTGCCAGCAGTCCAGAACAACAATATGGCTACACCTTC. Residues: CASSPEQQYGYTF.

This clone was seen repeatedly, ten times or more. This sequence joins TRBV4-2 and TRBJ2-1, with D maybe TRBD2 (6 bases). Germline V CDR1 and CDR2: LGHNA, YNFKEQ. This CDR3 comprises 15 residues. V dropped 0 bases and J dropped 4 bases, with 10 bases sitting between them. This chain's CDR3 is CASSQDRELYNEQFF. CDR3 nucleotides: TGTGCCAGCAGCCAAGATCGGGAGCTATACAATGAGCAGTTCTTC.

The chain links TRBV7-3 to TRBJ2-1; 12 bases agree with TRBD2. The germline gives CDR1 SGHTA, CDR2 FQGTGA. The CDR3 covers 18 residues. Germline trimming cut 6 bases from V and 7 bases from J; bases unmatched to any gene: 16. The CDR3 reads CASSHLPGLAGKQNEQFF. The CDR3 coding sequence is TGTGCCAGCAGTCACCTCCCCGGACTAGCGGGAAAGCAGAATGAGCAGTTCTTC.

This clone has a single count. V usage is TRBV9 and J usage is TRBJ2-4; unclear D gene. With 0 bases removed from V and 9 bases from J, the gap between germline ends came to 13 bases. CDR3 length equals 14 residues. Germline values: CDR1 SGDLS, CDR2 YYNGEE. CDR3 residues: CASSVGLASSIQYF. The CDR3 DNA follows: TGTGCCAGCAGCGTAGGATTGGCGTCGAGCATTCAGTACTTC.

The J gene is TRBJ2-1, the V gene TRBV19, with 11 bases lining up with TRBD2. Trimming cost V 3 bases and J 4 bases; bases outside gene matches: 8. Germline V lookup: CDR1 LNHDA, CDR2 SQIVND (reference sequence). The CDR3 contains 17 residues. CDR3 nucleotides: TGTGCCAGTAGTATCCCCCCGACTAGCGGGACTTACAATGAGCAGTTCTTC. This encodes CASSIPPTSGTYNEQFF.

The CDR3 protein is CASRPGGSSYEQYF. Written as DNA, the CDR3 is TGTGCCAGCCGACCCGGCGGGAGCTCCTACGAGCAGTACTTC. This sequence joins TRBV7-2 and TRBJ2-7; 7 nucleotides agree with TRBD2. J was trimmed by 0 bases and V by 8 bases; bases with no gene match: 7. Looked up from germline, CDR1 is SGHTA and CDR2 is FQGNSA. This CDR3 comprises 14 residues.

This clone was recorded a few times. V gene TRBV28 combines with J gene TRBJ2-7, with unresolved D. V shed 5 bases and J shed 2 bases, with 13 bases lying between them. This CDR3 region has 14 residues. Per germline, CDR1 MDHEN and CDR2 SYDVKM. The CDR3 loop is CASSPRAVTYEQYF. The CDR3 region has the DNA TGTGCCAGCAGTCCTAGGGCGGTAACCTACGAGCAGTACTTC.

The chain carries TRBV28 and TRBJ2-4; no clear D gene. V was clipped by 2 bases and J by 15 bases, with 14 bases between them. The CDR3 runs 12 residues. Per the germline V gene, CDR1 is MDHEN and CDR2 is SYDVKM. The DNA for the CDR3 is TGTGCCAGCAGTTTAGTGTCCGAAGTTCCGTACTTC. Its translation: CASSLVSEVPYF.

J is TRBJ1-2 and V is TRBV3-1 (or the pseudogene TRBV3-2); D is undetermined. In germline, CDR1 is LGHDT, CDR2 YNNKEL (reference sequence). The CDR3 covers 16 residues. Trimming pared 3 bases from V and 4 bases from J, leaving 18 bases between. The CDR3 nucleotides read TGTGCCAGCAGCCAGTCCAGGAACCTGGTCGGCTATGGCTACACCTTC. Amino acid sequence: CASSQSRNLVGYGYTF.

The rearrangement uses TRBV30 and TRBJ1-4, with no clear D. Germline CDR1 reads GTSNPN; CDR2 reads SVGIG (reference sequence). This CDR3 comprises 13 residues. V was trimmed by 2 bases and J by 1 base, leaving 5 bases between them. The CDR3 is CAWSRGTNEKLFF. CDR3 DNA sequence: TGTGCCTGGAGTCGAGGAACTAATGAAAAACTGTTTTTT.

The chain joins TRBV5-1 to TRBJ2-7, with D possibly being TRBD2 (7 bases). The CDR3 has 16 residues. Germline CDR1 and CDR2: SGHRS and YFSETQ. The germline V and J ends were trimmed by 0 bases and 4 bases, with 17 bases remaining between them. DNA for the CDR3: TGCGCCAGCAGCTTGGCTCCGGGGGGCATTGGGTACGAGCAGTACTTC. Translation gives CASSLAPGGIGYEQYF.

The J gene is TRBJ2-4, the V gene TRBV4-1; no firm D call. The V and J ends lost 1 base and 5 bases respectively, with 9 bases between them. Germline V gene data show CDR1 as MGHRA and CDR2 as YSYEKL. The CDR3 runs to 14 residues. The CDR3: CASSQVGPQNIQYF. CDR3 bases: TGCGCCAGCAGCCAAGTAGGGCCGCAAAACATTCAGTACTTC.